The T cell receptor beta chain described here comes from a study of cytomegalovirus exposure and HLA in healthy donors. Vbeta (60) and Jbeta (13) primers were used in the PCR. Original processing notes: About 9.9 million of the 80 million or so unique TCR beta chains counted in a later analysis were shared. The protocol was immunoSEQ multiplex PCR, while the TCRdb copy is restricted to in-frame clones and leaves out a portion. V and J calls plus clone size are reproduced from that table; the DNA served to infer D and trimming. The data hold around 130,000 clones, with 8% to 9.5% observed a single time. This CDR3 is built from 15 residues. CDR1 is SGHAT, CDR2 FQNNGV, per germline. With 5 bases removed from V and 0 bases from J, the gap between germline ends came to 11 bases.

This chain links TRBV11-2 with TRBJ1-3; D call uncertain. The TCR originated in a man between 40 and 49 years old in good health and CMV-seronegative. Sequenced input: PBMCs. CDR3 DNA sequence: TGTGCCAGCAGCGGCCACGGGTTCTCTGGAAACACCATATATTTT. Its protein is CASSGHGFSGNTIYF. The variable domain in full, with the rest retrieved from reference TRBV11-2 and TRBJ1-3, is EAGVAQSPRYKIIEKRQSVAFWCNPISGHATLYWYQQILGQGPKLLIQFQNNGVVDDSQLPKDRFSAERLKGVDSTLKIQPAKLEDSAVYLCASSGHGFSGNTIYFGEGSWLTVV.